Sequencing of this TCR beta chain was carried out in a study of blood T cell repertoires in COVID-19. Study in general: Italy, Spain and the United States were the sources of the convalescent and acute COVID-19 samples. From T cells, B-cell-depleted T cells, or PBMCs came the material, which was cDNA or gDNA.

As processed by the authors: Researchers report that nucleated cell counts were estimated from reference gene primer amplification. TCRdb keeps only in-frame clones here, not all; method: immunoSEQ multiplex PCR. D and trimming come from the DNA, and the V and J calls and clone size come from that table. The table has about 35,000 clones, about 83% seen once. V lost 4 bases to trimming and J lost 3 bases; unmatched junction nucleotides: 2. From germline, CDR1 is SQVTM and CDR2 ANQGSEA. The CDR3 runs 13 residues. Material: peripheral blood. The chain uses TRBV29-1 and TRBJ2-7; 11 nucleotides agree with TRBD1. This sequence was found in a man aged 45 to 65 with acute or convalescent COVID-19. CDR3 region: CSVADRGLYEQYF. The CDR3 DNA reads TGCAGCGTTGCGGACAGGGGGCTCTACGAGCAGTACTTC.